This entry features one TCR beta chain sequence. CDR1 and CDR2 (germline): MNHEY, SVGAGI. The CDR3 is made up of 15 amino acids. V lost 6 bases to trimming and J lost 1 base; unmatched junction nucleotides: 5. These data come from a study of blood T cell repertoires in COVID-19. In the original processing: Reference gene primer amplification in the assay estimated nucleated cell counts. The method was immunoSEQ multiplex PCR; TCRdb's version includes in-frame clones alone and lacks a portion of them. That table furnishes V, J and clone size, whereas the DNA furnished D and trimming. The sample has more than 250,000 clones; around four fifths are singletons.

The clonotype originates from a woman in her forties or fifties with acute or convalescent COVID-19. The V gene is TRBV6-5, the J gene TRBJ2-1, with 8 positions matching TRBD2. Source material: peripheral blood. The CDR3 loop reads CASRRLAPSYNEQFF. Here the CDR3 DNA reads TGTGCCAGCAGGAGACTAGCGCCTTCCTACAATGAGCAGTTCTTC.